The present entry profiles one T cell receptor (beta chain) with its context. There is no known antigen for this receptor. No base quality values were provided; no much bigger clone lies one nucleotide off. The donors were under 40 Caucasian individuals from Russia, aged roughly 6 to 100 years, who were systemically healthy. Each donor gave approximately 9.3 milliliters of peripheral blood, collected into EDTA-treated Vacutainer tubes. PBMCs were isolated by Ficoll-Paque density-gradient centrifugation, with at least 6 million obtained per sample. Total RNA, at least 6 micrograms per sample, was extracted from PBMCs with Trizol reagent. The percentages of naive CD45RAhigh/CD27high T cells were determined by flow cytometry on a PBMC aliquot from every donor. From the cysteine up to the phenylalanine, the CDR3 has a length of 15 residues. Solely the CDR3 DNA is kept, with 45 bases framed from the first base. CDR1 SQVTM and CDR2 ANQGSEA are derived from the germline V gene. A distance of 21 bases separates the germline ends of V and J, which lose 4 bases and 6 bases respectively.

The library was obtained by 5' RACE. Sequencer: Illumina HiSeq 2500. A second roughly 6 to 11 cycle PCR used a sample-barcoded 5' primer and a J-beta primer mix. A unique molecular identifier was introduced onto each TCR beta cDNA molecule by a template-switch 5' adaptor carrying 12 random nucleotides. At least 2.5 million CDR3-containing paired-end reads were obtained from each sample. First-strand cDNA was synthesized from all RNA with the Mint cDNA synthesis kit, primed by a TRBC-specific oligonucleotide. Following uracil-DNA glycosylase treatment, all cDNA underwent a first 18-cycle PCR with the universal primers M1SS and BC2_uni_R. Regarding the original processing steps: For normalization, 1 million high-quality reads, each with a distinct molecular identifier, were randomly selected from each sample. Reads sharing molecular identifiers were discarded rather than binned into consensus sequences. CDR3 identification, clonotype clustering and error correction used MiTCR with a Q25 quality threshold and the strictest error-elimination algorithm. A nonparametric unseen species model with Euler transformation was used to estimate lower-bound total TCR beta diversity. TCRdb cleaned the public reads at Q25 with fastp, built clones with MiXCR and kept in-frame beta chains. Here each entry gathers all rows of one CDR3 protein and keeps the most common genes and DNA. What appears here as the V and J calls and clone size reflects TCRdb's work, not the paper's. The sample data list around 1.7 million distinct CDR3 sequences, and under 30% of these were observed just once. The ten largest clones represent roughly 8.2% of the sample.

This specimen comes from a study of blood T cells in healthy people across ages (dated by TCRdb to the mid-2010s). About the study as a whole: In model experiments, roughly one uniquely barcoded TCR beta cDNA molecule per two T cells was captured by template switching. Two additional independent replicas of 1 million unique cDNA reads from the same blood draw were analyzed for two donors (one aged 18 to 30 and one aged 80 or older). The study measured age-related changes in TCR beta repertoire diversity using deep sequencing normalized with unique cDNA molecular identifiers. To avoid experimental bias, donors of different ages were distributed randomly across sequencing lanes. Four age groups were formed from the donors: young (average approximately 15 years), middle-aged (approximately 40), aged (about 68) and long-lived (about 75).

General findings and caveats noted by the study authors: Compared with the aged group, the long-lived group had more naive CD4+ T cells, fewer expanded clones and increased TCR diversity, suggesting age selection. The CMV infection status of donors was not known, potentially confounding age-related changes in expanded clonotypes. As age increased, observed TCR beta diversity per million T cells dropped in a roughly linear way, and a significant reduction was already evident by age 40. The percentage of naive T cells measured by flow cytometry correlated strongly with observed TCR beta diversity. Estimates of total diversity based on one million sequenced T cells were considered lower bounds and underestimates. Since profiling was done on bulk unsorted PBMCs, naive and antigen-experienced compartments could not be conclusively compared.

The sequence derives from a woman between 25 and 40 years old in good health. The receptor chain draws on TRBV29-1 and TRBJ1-1; the D gene is not confidently resolved. Sequenced input: blood. The CDR3 protein: CSVVSLLQGVSEAFF. The DNA sequence follows: TGCAGCGTTGTTAGCTTATTACAAGGAGTGTCTGAAGCTTTCTTT. Extended through the reference TRBV29-1 and TRBJ1-1 proteins, this CDR3 yields the full variable domain: SAVISQKPSRDICQRGTSLTIQCQVDSQVTMMFWYRQQPGQSLTLIATANQGSEATYESGFVIDKFPISRPNLTFSTLTVSNMSPEDSSIYLCSVVSLLQGVSEAFFGQGTRLTVV.